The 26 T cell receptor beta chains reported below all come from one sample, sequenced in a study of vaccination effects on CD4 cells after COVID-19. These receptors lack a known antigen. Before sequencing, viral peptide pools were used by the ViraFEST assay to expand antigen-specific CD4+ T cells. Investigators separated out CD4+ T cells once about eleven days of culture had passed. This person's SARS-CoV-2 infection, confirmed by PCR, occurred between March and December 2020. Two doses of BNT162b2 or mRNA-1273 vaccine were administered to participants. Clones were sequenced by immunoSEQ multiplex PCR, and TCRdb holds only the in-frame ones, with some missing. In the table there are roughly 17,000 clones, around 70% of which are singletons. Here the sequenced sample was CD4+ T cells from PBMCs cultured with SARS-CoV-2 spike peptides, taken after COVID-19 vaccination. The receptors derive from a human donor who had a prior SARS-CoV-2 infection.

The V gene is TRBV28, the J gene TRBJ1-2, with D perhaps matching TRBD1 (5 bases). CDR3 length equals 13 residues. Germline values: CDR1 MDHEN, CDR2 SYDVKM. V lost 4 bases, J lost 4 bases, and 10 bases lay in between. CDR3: CASSSLDTYGYTF. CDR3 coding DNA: TGTGCCAGCAGTTCCCTGGACACCTATGGCTACACCTTC.

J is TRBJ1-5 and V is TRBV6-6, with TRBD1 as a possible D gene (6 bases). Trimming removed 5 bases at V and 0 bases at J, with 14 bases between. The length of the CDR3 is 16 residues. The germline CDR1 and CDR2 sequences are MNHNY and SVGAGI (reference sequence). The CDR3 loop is CASSSRGIHSNQPQHF. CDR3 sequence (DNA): TGTGCCAGCAGTAGCAGGGGCATACATAGCAATCAGCCCCAGCATTTT.

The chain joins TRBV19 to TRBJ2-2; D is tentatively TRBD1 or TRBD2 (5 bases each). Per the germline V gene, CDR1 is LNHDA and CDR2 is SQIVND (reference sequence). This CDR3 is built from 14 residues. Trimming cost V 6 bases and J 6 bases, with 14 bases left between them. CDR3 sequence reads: CASRPARGAGELFF. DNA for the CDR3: TGTGCCAGTAGACCGGCGAGGGGCGCCGGGGAGCTGTTTTTT.

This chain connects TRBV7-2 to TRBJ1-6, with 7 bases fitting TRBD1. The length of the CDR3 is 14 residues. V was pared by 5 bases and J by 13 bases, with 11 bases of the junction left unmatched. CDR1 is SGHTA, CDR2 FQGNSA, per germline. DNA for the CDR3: TGTGCCAGCAGCCTCGGACAGGCTAGAGGGCCCCTCCACTTT. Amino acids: CASSLGQARGPLHF.

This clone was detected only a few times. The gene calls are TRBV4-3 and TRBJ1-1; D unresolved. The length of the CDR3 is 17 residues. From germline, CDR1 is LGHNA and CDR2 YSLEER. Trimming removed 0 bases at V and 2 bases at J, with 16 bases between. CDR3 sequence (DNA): TGCGCCAGCAGCCAAGATCTCGGTGGATTTTTAAACACTGAAGCTTTCTTT. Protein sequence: CASSQDLGGFLNTEAFF.

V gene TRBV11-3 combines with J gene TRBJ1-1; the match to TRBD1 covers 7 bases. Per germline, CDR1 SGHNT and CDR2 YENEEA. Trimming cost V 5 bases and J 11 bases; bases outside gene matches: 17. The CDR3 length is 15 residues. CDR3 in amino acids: CASSTQTGPGAWAFF. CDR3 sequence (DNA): TGTGCCAGCAGCACCCAGACAGGGCCCGGAGCTTGGGCTTTCTTT.

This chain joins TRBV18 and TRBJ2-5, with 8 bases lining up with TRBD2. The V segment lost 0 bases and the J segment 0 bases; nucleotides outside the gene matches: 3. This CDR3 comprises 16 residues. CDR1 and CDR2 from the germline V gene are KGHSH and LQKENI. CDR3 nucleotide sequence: TGTGCCAGCTCACCACCGAGCGGGGGCCACCAAGAGACCCAGTACTTC. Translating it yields CASSPPSGGHQETQYF.

The CDR3 protein is CASTGLASGANVLTF. The CDR3 DNA sequence: TGTGCCAGCACCGGACTAGCCTCTGGGGCCAACGTCCTGACTTTC. The V call is TRBV6-5, the J call TRBJ2-6; 8 positions match TRBD2. Germline V lookup: CDR1 MNHEY, CDR2 SVGAGI. J was trimmed by 0 bases and V by 7 bases; bases with no gene match: 2. The CDR3 is 15 residues long.

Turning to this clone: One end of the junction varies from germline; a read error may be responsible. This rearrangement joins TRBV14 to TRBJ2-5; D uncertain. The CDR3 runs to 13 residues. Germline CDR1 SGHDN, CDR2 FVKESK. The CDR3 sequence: CASSQDHQETQYF. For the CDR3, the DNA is TGTGCCAGCAGCCAAGACCACCAGGAGACCCAGTACTTC.

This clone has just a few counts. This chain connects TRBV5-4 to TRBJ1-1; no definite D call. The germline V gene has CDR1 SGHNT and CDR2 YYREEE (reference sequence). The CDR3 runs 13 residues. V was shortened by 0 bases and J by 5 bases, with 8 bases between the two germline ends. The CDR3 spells CASSLDSATEAFF. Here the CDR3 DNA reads TGTGCCAGCAGCTTGGACTCAGCAACTGAAGCTTTCTTT.

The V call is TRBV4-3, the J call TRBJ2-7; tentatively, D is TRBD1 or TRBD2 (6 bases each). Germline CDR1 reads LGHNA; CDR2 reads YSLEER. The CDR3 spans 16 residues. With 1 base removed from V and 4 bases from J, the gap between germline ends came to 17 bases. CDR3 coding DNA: TGCGCCAGCAGCCAAGGGGGGGCCCTTACAACTTACGAGCAGTACTTC. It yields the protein CASSQGGALTTYEQYF.

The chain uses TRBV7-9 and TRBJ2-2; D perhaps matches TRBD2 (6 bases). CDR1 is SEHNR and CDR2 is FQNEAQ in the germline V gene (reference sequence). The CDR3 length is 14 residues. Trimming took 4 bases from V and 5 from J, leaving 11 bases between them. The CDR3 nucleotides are TGTGCCAGCAGCTCCAGACGGGGGACCGGGGAGCTGTTTTTT. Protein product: CASSSRRGTGELFF.

The DNA for the CDR3 is TGCAGCGTTGAATCGGGACAGGGGGGGCCAGATACGCAGTATTTT. This translates into CSVESGQGGPDTQYF. V is TRBV29-1 and J is TRBJ2-3, with 11 bases fitting TRBD1. The CDR3 sequence is 15 residues long. Germline lookup yields CDR1 SQVTM and CDR2 ANQGSEA. The V and J ends lost 2 bases and 4 bases, in that order; junction bases with no gene match: 5.

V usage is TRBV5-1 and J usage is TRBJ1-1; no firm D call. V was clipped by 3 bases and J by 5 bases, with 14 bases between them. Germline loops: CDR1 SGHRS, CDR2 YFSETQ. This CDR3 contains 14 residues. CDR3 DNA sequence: TGCGCCAGCAGCTGGCTTGGGGTGGGGACTGAAGCTTTCTTT. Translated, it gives CASSWLGVGTEAFF.

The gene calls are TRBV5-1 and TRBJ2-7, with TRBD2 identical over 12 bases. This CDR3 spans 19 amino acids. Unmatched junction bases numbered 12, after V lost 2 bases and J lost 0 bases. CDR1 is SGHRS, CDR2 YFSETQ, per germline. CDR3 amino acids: CASSLRASGGEKSSYEQYF. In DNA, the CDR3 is TGCGCCAGCAGCTTACGTGCTAGCGGGGGGGAAAAAAGCTCCTACGAGCAGTACTTC.

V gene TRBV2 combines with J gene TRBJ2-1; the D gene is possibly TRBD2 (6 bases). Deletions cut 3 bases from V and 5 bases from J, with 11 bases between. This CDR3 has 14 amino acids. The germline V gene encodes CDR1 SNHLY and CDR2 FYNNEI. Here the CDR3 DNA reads TGTGCCAGCAGTGAGGGGTCGGGGGACAATGAGCAGTTCTTC. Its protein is CASSEGSGDNEQFF.

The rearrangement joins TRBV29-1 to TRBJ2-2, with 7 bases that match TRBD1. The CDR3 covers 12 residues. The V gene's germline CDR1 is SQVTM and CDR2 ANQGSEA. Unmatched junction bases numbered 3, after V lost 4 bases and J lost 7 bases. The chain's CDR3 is CSVGGQSGELFF. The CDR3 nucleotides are TGCAGCGTTGGGGGACAGAGCGGGGAGCTGTTTTTT.

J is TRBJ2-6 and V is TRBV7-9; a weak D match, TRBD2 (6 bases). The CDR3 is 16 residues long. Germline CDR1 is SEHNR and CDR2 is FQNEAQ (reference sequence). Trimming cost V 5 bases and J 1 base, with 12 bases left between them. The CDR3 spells CASSEGGASGANVLTF. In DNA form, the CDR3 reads TGTGCCAGCAGCGAGGGCGGGGCATCTGGGGCCAACGTCCTGACTTTC.

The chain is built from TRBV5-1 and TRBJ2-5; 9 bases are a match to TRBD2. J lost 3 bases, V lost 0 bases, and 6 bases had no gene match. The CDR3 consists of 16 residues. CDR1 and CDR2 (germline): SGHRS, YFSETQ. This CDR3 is CASSLVRLAGKETQYF. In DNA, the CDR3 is TGCGCCAGCAGCTTGGTCCGCCTAGCGGGGAAAGAGACCCAGTACTTC.

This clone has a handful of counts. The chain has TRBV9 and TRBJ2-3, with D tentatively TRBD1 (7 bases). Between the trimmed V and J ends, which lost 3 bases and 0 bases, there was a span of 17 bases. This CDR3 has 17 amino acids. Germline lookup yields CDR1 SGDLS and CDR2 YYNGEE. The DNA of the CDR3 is TGTGCCAGCAGCGAGGGGGGATGGGGACAGAGCACAGATACGCAGTATTTT. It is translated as CASSEGGWGQSTDTQYF.

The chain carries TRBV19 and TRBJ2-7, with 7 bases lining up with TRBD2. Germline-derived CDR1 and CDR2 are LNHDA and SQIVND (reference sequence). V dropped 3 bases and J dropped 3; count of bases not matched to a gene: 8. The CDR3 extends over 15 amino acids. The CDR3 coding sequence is TGTGCCAGTAGTATTCAGTCAGCGGGGAGCTACGAGCAGTACTTC. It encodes CASSIQSAGSYEQYF.

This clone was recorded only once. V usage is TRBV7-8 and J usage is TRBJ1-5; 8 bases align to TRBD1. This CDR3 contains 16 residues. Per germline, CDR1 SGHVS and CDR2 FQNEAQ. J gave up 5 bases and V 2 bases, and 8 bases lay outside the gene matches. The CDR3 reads CASSLSAAGGYQPQHF. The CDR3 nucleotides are TGTGCCAGCAGCTTATCGGCGGCAGGGGGCTATCAGCCCCAGCATTTT.

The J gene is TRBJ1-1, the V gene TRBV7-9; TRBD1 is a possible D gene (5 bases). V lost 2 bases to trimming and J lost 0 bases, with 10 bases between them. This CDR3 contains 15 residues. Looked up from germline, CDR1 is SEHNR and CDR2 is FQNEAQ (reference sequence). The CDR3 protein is CASSLSGLMNTEAFF. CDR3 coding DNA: TGTGCCAGCAGCTTATCAGGGTTAATGAACACTGAAGCTTTCTTT. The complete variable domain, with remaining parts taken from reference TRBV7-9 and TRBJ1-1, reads DTGVSQNPRHKITKRGQNVTFRCDPISEHNRLYWYRQTLGQGPEFLTYFQNEAQLEKSRLLSDRFSAERPKGSFSTLEIQRTEQGDSAMYLCASSLSGLMNTEAFFGQGTRLTVV.

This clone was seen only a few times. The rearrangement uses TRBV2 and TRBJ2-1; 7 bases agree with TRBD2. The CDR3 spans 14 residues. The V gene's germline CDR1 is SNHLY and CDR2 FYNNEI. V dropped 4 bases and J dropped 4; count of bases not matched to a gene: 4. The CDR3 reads CASSGASGYNEQFF. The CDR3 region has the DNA TGTGCCAGCAGTGGGGCTAGCGGTTACAATGAGCAGTTCTTC.

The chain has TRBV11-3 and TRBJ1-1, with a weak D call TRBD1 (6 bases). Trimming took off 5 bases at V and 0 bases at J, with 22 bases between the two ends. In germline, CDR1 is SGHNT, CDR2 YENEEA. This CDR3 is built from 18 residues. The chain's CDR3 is CASSLKGVWGQMNTEAFF. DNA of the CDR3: TGTGCCAGCAGCCTCAAGGGGGTCTGGGGGCAGATGAACACTGAAGCTTTCTTT.

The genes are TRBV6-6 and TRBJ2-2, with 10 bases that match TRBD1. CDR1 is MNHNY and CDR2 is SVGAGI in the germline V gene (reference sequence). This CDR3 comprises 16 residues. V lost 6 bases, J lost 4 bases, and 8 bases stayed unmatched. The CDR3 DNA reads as TGTGCCAGCAGCCCCCCGGGACAGGGGTCCACCGGGGAGCTGTTTTTT. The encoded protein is CASSPPGQGSTGELFF.